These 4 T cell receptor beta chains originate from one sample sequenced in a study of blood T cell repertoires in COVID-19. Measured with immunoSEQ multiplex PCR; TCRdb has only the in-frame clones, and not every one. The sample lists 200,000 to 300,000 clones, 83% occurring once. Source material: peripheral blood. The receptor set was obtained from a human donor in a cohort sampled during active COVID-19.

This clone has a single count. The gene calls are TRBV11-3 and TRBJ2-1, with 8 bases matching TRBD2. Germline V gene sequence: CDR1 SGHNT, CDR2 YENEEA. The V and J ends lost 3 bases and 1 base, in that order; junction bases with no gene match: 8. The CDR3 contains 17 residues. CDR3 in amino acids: CASSFSAGVASYNEQFF. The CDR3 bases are TGTGCCAGCAGCTTTTCAGCGGGAGTGGCGTCCTACAATGAGCAGTTCTTC.

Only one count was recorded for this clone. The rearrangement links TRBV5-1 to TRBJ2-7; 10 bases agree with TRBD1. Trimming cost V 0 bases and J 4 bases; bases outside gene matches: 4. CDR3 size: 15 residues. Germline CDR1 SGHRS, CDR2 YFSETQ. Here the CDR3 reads CASSLEGTGEYEQYF. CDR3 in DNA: TGCGCCAGCAGCTTGGAAGGGACAGGGGAGTACGAGCAGTACTTC. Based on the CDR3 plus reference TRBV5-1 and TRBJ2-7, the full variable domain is KAGVTQTPRYLIKTRGQQVTLSCSPISGHRSVSWYQQTPGQGLQFLFEYFSETQRNKGNFPGRFSGRQFSNSRSEMNVSTLELGDSALYLCASSLEGTGEYEQYFGPGTRLTVT.

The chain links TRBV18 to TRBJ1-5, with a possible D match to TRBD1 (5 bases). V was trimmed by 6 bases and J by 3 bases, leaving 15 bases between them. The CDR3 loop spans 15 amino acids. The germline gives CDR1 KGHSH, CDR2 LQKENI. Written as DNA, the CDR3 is TGTGCCAGCTCCAAGGGGCAGGACACCAATCAGCCCCAGCATTTT. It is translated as CASSKGQDTNQPQHF. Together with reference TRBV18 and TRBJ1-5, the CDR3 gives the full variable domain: NAGVMQNPRHLVRRRGQEARLRCSPMKGHSHVYWYRQLPEEGLKFMVYLQKENIIDESGMPKERFSAEFPKEGPSILRIQQVVRGDSAAYFCASSKGQDTNQPQHFGDGTRLSIL.

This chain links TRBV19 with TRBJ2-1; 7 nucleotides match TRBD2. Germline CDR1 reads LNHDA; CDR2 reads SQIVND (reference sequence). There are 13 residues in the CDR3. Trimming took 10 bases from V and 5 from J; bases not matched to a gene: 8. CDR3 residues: CATGGGLNNEQFF. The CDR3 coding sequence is TGTGCCACTGGGGGAGGGCTTAACAATGAGCAGTTCTTC.